Below, 3 T cell receptor beta chains from the same sample are listed, as sequenced in a study of cytomegalovirus exposure and HLA in healthy donors. PCR was performed using 60 Vbeta and 13 Jbeta primers. Here immunoSEQ multiplex PCR was the method, and the copy in TCRdb shows in-frame clones only, minus some. The table includes approximately 160,000 clones, approximately 71% detected once. Sequenced: PBMCs. Receptors originate from a woman aged 18-35 years in good health and CMV-seropositive.

V is TRBV11-3 and J is TRBJ2-7, with unresolved D. Trimming stripped 5 bases from V and 2 bases from J, with 10 bases between. In germline, CDR1 is SGHNT, CDR2 YENEEA. This CDR3 spans 13 amino acids. The CDR3 sequence is CASSTSSAYEQYF. The CDR3, as DNA: TGTGCCAGCAGCACTTCCTCCGCCTACGAGCAGTACTTC.

This chain links TRBV11-1 with TRBJ2-2; 8 bases match TRBD1. The junction had 6 bases not matched to a gene; V was cut back by 3 bases and J by 6 bases. Germline V gene data show CDR1 as SGHAT and CDR2 as FQDESV (reference sequence). The CDR3 contains 15 residues. The CDR3 sequence: CASSFVSGGPGELFF. The CDR3 DNA is TGTGCCAGCAGCTTTGTTTCAGGGGGCCCCGGGGAGCTGTTTTTT.

The chain employs TRBV27 and TRBJ2-7, with D maybe TRBD1 (5 bases). The germline V gene has CDR1 MNHEY and CDR2 SMNVEV (reference sequence). The CDR3 spans 11 residues. The germline V and J ends were trimmed by 1 base and 9 bases, with 7 bases remaining between them. The CDR3 sequence: CASSLLGVQYF. The CDR3 bases are TGTGCCAGCAGTTTATTAGGGGTGCAGTACTTC.